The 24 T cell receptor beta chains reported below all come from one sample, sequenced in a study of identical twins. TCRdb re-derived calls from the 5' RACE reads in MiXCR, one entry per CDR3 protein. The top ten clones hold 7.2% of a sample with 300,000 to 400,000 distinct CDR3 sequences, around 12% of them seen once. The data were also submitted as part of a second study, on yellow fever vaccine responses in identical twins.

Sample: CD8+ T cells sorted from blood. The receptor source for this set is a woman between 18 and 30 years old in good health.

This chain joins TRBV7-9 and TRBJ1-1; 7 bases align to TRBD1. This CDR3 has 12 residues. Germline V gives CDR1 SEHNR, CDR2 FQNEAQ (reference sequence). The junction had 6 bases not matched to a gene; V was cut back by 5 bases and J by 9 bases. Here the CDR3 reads CASSPGGAQAFF. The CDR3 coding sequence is TGTGCCAGCAGCCCAGGGGGGGCGCAAGCTTTCTTT.

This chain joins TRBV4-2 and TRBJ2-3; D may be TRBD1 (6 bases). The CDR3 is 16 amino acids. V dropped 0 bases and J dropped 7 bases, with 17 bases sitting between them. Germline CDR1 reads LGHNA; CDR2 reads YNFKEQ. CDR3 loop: CASSQDRTAPTNTQYF. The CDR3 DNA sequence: TGTGCCAGCAGCCAAGATCGGACAGCCCCAACGAATACGCAGTATTTT.

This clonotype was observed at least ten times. This CDR3 is CSVLSGQNNGYTF. CDR3 DNA: TGCAGCGTCCTATCGGGGCAGAATAATGGCTACACCTTC. The chain uses TRBV29-1 and TRBJ1-2; tentative D call: TRBD1 (5 bases). Trimming stripped 6 bases from V and 6 bases from J, with 17 bases between. The CDR3 totals 13 residues. Looked up from germline, CDR1 is SQVTM and CDR2 is ANQGSEA. Drawing the rest from reference TRBV29-1 and TRBJ1-2, the complete variable domain is SAVISQKPSRDICQRGTSLTIQCQVDSQVTMMFWYRQQPGQSLTLIATANQGSEATYESGFVIDKFPISRPNLTFSTLTVSNMSPEDSSIYLCSVLSGQNNGYTFGSGTRLTVV.

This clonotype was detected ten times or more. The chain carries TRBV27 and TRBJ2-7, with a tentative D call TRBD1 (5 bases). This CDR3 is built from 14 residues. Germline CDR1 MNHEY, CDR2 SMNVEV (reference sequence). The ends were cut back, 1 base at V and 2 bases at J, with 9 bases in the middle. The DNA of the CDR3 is TGTGCCAGCAGTTTATGGGGCGGCCCCTACGAGCAGTACTTC. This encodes CASSLWGGPYEQYF.

CDR3 sequence (DNA): TGTGCCACCAGCAGAGGAGCGGCAAGCTCCTACGAGCAGTACGTC. Amino acid sequence: CATSRGAASSYEQYV. The chain uses TRBV15 and TRBJ2-7; a weak D match, TRBD2 (5 bases). The CDR3 spans 15 residues. The V end lost 1 base, the J end lost 0 bases, and 10 bases lay between the germline ends. Germline V lookup: CDR1 LNHNV, CDR2 YYDKDF (reference sequence).

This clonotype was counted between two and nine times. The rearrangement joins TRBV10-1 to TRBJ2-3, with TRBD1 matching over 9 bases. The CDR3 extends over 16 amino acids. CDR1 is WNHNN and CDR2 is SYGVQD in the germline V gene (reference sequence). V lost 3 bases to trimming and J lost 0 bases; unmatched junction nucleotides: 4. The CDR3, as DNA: TGCGCCAGCAGTGATAGGGACAGGGAAAGCACAGATACGCAGTATTTT. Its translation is CASSDRDRESTDTQYF.

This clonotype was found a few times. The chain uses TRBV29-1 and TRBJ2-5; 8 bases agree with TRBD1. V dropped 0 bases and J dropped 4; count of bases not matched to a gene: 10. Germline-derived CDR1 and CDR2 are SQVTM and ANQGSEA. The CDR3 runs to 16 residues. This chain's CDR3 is CSVEDGAGGLRETQYF. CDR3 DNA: TGCAGCGTTGAAGATGGGGCAGGGGGCCTGAGAGAGACCCAGTACTTC.

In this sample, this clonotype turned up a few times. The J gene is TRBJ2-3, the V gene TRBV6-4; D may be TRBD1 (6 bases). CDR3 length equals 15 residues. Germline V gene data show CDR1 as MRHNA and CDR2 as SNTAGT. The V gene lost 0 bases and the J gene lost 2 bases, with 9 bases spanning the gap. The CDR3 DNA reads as TGTGCCAGCAGTGACTCACAGGGTTCCACAGATACGCAGTATTTT. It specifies CASSDSQGSTDTQYF.

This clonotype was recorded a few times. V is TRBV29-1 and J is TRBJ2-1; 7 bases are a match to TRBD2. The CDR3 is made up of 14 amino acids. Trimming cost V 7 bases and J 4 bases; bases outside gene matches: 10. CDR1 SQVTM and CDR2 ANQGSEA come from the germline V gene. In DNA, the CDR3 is TGCAGCGCCCTGGGGCTAGCGGAATACAATGAGCAGTTCTTC. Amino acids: CSALGLAEYNEQFF.

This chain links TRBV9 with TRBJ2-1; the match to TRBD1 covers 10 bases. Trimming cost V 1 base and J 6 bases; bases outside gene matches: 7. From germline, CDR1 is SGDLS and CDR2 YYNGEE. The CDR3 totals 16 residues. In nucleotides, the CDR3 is TGTGCCAGCAGCGTAAAGTCGGGACAGGGGTCCAATGAGCAGTTCTTC. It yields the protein CASSVKSGQGSNEQFF.

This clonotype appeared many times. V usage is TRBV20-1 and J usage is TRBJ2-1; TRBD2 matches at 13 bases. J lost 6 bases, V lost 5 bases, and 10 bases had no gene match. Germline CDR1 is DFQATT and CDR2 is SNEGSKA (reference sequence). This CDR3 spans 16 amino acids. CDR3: CSALTSGGLPSNEQFF. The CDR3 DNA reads TGCAGTGCTTTGACTAGCGGGGGGCTTCCCTCCAATGAGCAGTTCTTC.

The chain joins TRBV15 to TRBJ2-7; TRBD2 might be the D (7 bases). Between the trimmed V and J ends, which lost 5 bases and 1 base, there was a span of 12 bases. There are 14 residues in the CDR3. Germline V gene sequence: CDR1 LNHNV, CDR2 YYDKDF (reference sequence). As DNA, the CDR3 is TGTGCCACCAGCGCGGGGGCTATGTCCTACGAGCAGTACTTC. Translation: CATSAGAMSYEQYF.

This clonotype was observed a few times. The CDR3 here is CASTHRPGTGERFLNGYTF. In DNA, the CDR3 is TGTGCCAGCACTCACCGCCCGGGGACAGGGGAAAGATTTTTAAACGGCTACACCTTC. The V gene is TRBV9, the J gene TRBJ1-2; 10 positions match TRBD1. The CDR3 totals 19 residues. Looked up from germline, CDR1 is SGDLS and CDR2 is YYNGEE. After removal of 6 bases from V and 8 bases from J, the junction contained 25 bases not matched to a gene.

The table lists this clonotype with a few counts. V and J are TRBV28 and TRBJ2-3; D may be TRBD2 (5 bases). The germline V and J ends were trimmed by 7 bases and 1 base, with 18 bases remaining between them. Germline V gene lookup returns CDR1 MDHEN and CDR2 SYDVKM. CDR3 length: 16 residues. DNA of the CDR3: TGTGCCAGCACCCTACCCCATGCGGAGGGCACAGATACGCAGTATTTT. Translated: CASTLPHAEGTDTQYF.

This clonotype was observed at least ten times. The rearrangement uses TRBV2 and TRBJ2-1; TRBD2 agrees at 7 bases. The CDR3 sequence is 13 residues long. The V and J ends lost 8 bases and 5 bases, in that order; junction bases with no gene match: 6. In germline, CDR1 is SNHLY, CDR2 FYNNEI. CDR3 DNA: TGTGCCAGCGGGAGCGGGATAGACAATGAGCAGTTCTTC. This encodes CASGSGIDNEQFF.

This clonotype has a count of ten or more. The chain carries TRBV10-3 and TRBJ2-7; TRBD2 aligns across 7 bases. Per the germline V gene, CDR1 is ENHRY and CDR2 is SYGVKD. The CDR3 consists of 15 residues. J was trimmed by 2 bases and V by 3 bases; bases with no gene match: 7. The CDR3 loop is CAISEYTGTTYEQYF. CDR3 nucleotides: TGTGCCATCAGTGAATATACCGGGACTACCTACGAGCAGTACTTC.

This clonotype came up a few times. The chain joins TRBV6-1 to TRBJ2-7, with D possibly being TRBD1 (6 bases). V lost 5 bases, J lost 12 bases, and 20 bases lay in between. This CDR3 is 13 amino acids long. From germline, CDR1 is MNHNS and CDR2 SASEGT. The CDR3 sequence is CASSPGVQGGLYV. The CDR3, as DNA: TGTGCCAGCAGTCCCGGGGTACAGGGTGGTTTGTACGTC.

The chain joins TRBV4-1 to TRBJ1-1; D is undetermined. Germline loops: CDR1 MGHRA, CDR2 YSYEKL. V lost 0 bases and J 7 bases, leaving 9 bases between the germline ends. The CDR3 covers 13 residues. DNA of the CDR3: TGCGCCAGCAGCCAAGATGAAGGGATTGAAGCTTTCTTT. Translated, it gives CASSQDEGIEAFF.

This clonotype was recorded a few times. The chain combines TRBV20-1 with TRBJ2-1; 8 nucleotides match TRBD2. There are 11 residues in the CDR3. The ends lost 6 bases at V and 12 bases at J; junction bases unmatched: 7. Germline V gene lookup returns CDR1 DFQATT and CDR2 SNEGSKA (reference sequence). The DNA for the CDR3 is TGCAGTGCCAACTCCGGGGGGGTGCAGTTCTTC. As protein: CSANSGGVQFF.

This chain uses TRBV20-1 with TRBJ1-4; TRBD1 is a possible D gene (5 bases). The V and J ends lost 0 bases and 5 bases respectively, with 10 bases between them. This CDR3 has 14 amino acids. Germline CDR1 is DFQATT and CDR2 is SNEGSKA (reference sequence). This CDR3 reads CSARDRDLNEKLFF. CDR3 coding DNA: TGCAGTGCTAGAGACAGGGATCTGAATGAAAAACTGTTTTTT.

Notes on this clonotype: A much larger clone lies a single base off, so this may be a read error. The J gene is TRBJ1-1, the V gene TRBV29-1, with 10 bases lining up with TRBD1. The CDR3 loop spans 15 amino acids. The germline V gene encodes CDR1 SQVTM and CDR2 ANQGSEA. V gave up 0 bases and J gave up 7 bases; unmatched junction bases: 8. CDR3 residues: CSVEDRQGAGIEAFF. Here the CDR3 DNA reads TGCAGCGTTGAAGACCGACAGGGGGCCGGCATTGAAGCTTTCTTT.

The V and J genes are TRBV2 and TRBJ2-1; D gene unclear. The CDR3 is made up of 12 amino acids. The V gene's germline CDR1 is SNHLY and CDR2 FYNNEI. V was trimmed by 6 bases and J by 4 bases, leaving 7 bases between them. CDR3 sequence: CASRGLYNEQFF. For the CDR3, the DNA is TGTGCCAGCAGAGGGTTGTACAATGAGCAGTTCTTC. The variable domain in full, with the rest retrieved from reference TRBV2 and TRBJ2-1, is EPEVTQTPSHQVTQMGQEVILRCVPISNHLYFYWYRQILGQKVEFLVSFYNNEISEKSEIFDDQFSVERPDGSNFTLKIRSTKLEDSAMYFCASRGLYNEQFFGPGTRLTVL.

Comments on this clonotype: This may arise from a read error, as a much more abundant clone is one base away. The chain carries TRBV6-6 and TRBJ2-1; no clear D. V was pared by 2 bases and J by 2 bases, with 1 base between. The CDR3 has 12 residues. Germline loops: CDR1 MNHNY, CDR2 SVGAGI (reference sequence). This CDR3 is CASSYPYNEQFF. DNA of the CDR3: TGTGCCAGCAGTTACCCCTACAATGAGCAGTTCTTC.

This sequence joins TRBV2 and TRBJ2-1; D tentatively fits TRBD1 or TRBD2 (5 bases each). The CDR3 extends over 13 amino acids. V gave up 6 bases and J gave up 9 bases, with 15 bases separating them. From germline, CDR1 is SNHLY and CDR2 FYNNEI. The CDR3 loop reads CASRTGPNTEQFF. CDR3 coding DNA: TGTGCCAGCAGAACGGGACCTAACACTGAGCAGTTCTTC.